This entry concerns a single T cell receptor beta chain. This sample was included in a study of graft-versus-host responses after intestinal transplantation. The length of the CDR3 is 15 residues. V dropped 0 bases and J dropped 7; count of bases not matched to a gene: 8. Germline V CDR1 and CDR2: MNHGY, SAAAGT. Assay: immunoSEQ multiplex PCR; the TCRdb copy retains only in-frame clones and omits some. The sample contains under 25,000 clones, roughly 86% of which appear only once. The sequence derives from a human patient who received an intestinal transplant, so some T cells may come from the graft donor. V and J are TRBV6-8 and TRBJ2-7, with 8 positions matching TRBD1. The sequences come from bone marrow, collected around 120 days after transplant. The CDR3 bases are TGTGCCAGCAGTTACTCGCCTGACAGGGGAAGGGAGCAGTACTTC. This codes for CASSYSPDRGREQYF.